This T cell receptor (beta chain) stems from a study of blood T cell repertoires in COVID-19. Germline V gene sequence: CDR1 DFQATT, CDR2 SNEGSKA (reference sequence). CDR3 length equals 15 residues. V lost 3 bases and J lost 10; bases outside the gene matches: 9. The table lists this clone with a count of one. Authors' analysis steps: Reference gene primers were amplified, and this amplification served to estimate nucleated cell counts. Assay used: immunoSEQ multiplex PCR; TCRdb lists only in-frame clones, some missing. From that table come the V and J calls and clone size; the DNA was used to work out D and trimming. The table records about 140,000 clones, 80% to 90% of them present only once.

The source of this sequence is a woman between 50 and 59 years old with acute or convalescent COVID-19. This rearrangement joins TRBV20-1 to TRBJ2-1, with TRBD2 identical over 13 bases. Material: peripheral blood. CDR3 sequence: CSASEPGLAGIEQFF. The DNA for the CDR3 is TGCAGTGCTAGTGAACCGGGACTAGCGGGAATAGAGCAGTTCTTC.